This T cell receptor beta chain was captured by sequencing in a study of blood T cell repertoires in COVID-19 (dated by TCRdb to about 2020). As for the study more broadly: Collaborator samples came from the United States, Italy and Spain and covered acute and convalescent phases of COVID-19. The prospective study material was composed of cDNA or gDNA derived from T cells, B-cell-depleted T cells, or PBMCs. Deeply sampled blood TCRbeta repertoires from subjects exposed to, actively infected with, or recovered from COVID-19 were included in the dataset. The repertoires were released in a freely available public database intended as a resource for research on the immune response to SARS-CoV-2. Samples were obtained from the ongoing ImmuneRACE study (first 160 participants) and from 1,254 subjects provided by 6 global collaborators. Sample metadata almost always included a de-identified subject ID, COVID-19 status, age in years and sex. Where HLA class I and class II types were available, the types were taken from metadata supplied by the sample provider, not from assay-based typing.

The CDR3 goes from the cysteine to the phenylalanine over 14 residues. The retained sequence is limited to the CDR3, 42 bases, with the frame set at the first base. A distance of 9 bases separates the germline ends of V and J, which lose 1 base and 2 bases respectively. The CDR1 and CDR2 encoded by the germline V gene are SGHRS and YFSETQ. Each collaborating institution followed its own protocols to collect whole blood in K2EDTA tubes. For TCRbeta analysis, collaborators shipped samples as frozen whole blood, isolated PBMCs, or DNA extracted from either of those sample types. Details on this clone: Its specific antigen is unknown. Per-base qualities were not stored, and no clone one base away is much larger.

Results the study describes overall, beyond this receptor: The quantity of clinical and demographic metadata differed by source and by participant and was supplied without curation.

TCRbeta CDR3 regions were amplified from genomic DNA using the immunoSEQ Assay, a bias-controlled multiplex PCR. Per the authors' processing: Nucleated cell counts per sample were estimated from amplification of reference gene primers within the assay. To quantify the absolute abundance of each unique TCRbeta CDR3 rearrangement, sequence reads were collapsed and filtered. For each sample, productive Simpson clonality was calculated by taking the square root of Simpson's diversity index across productive rearrangements. Here the immuneACCESS table is served through TCRdb, limited to in-frame sequences with V and J called. Missing clones are a known gap in these copies; in checked studies unresolved V genes cover under half, and the rest lacks a known reason. That table furnishes V, J and clone size, whereas the DNA furnished D and trimming. This sample lists 88,000 or so clones; about 76% were detected once. Of the sample, about a quarter falls within the top ten clones.

Here the chain combines TRBV5-1 and TRBJ2-5; no confident D gene assignment can be made. The sample taken for sequencing was peripheral blood. This receptor was identified in a human donor in a cohort sampled during active COVID-19. The nucleotide sequence reads TGCGCCAGCAGCTTGTCAGTCCAGCAAGAGACCCAGTACTTC. Translated, it gives CASSLSVQQETQYF.